This TCR beta chain came from a study of CD8 T cells in ankylosing spondylitis. This clonotype was seen a few times. The antigen remains unidentified. With V trimmed by 3 bases and J by 4 bases, 10 bases remained unmatched. This CDR3 comprises 17 residues. CDR1 is DFQATT, CDR2 SNEGSKA, per germline (reference sequence). Notes on the study in general: Both synovial fluid and blood in reactive arthritis had previously been reported to carry some motif variants. A TCR beta motif made of fewer than ten highly homologous variants seemed typical of ankylosing spondylitis blood. Matched synovial fluid from ankylosing spondylitis patients was reported to be enriched for disease-linked clones. Disease-linked clones displayed a CD8+ phenotype and appeared relatively rarely in peripheral blood.

TCRdb reanalysed the 5' RACE reads using MiXCR and keeps one entry per CDR3 protein. Of 150,000 to 200,000 distinct CDR3 sequences in the sample, approximately 16% are singletons; the top ten hold approximately 7.6%. V gene TRBV20-1 combines with J gene TRBJ2-1, with TRBD2 matching 12 bases. This clonotype was sampled from a male donor with ankylosing spondylitis or in good health (not recorded which). Sequenced input: blood, either unsorted or a sorted T cell fraction (not recorded which). CDR3 bases: TGCAGTGCTAGCCATCTAGCGGGAGGGCCCTCGTACAATGAGCAGTTCTTC. Its protein is CSASHLAGGPSYNEQFF.